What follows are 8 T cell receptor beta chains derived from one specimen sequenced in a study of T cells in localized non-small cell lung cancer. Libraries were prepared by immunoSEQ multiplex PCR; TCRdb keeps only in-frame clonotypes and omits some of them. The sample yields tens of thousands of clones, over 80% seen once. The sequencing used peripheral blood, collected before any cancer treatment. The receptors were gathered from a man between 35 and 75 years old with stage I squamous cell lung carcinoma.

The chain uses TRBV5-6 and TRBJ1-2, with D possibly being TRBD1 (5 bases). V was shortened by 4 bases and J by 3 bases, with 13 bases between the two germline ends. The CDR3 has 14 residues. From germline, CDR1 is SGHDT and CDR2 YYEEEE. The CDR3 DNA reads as TGTGCCAGCAGCCCGTGGGGCAGCTACTATGGCTACACCTTC. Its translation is CASSPWGSYYGYTF. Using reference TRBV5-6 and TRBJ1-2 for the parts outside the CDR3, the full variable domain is DAGVTQSPTHLIKTRGQQVTLRCSPKSGHDTVSWYQQALGQGPQFIFQYYEEEERQRGNFPDRFSGHQFPNYSSELNVNALLLGDSALYLCASSPWGSYYGYTFGSGTRLTVV.

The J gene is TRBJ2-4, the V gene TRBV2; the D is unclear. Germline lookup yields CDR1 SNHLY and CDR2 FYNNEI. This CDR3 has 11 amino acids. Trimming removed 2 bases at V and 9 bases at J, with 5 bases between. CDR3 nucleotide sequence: TGTGCCAGCAGTGAAATTACCATTCAGTACTTC. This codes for CASSEITIQYF.

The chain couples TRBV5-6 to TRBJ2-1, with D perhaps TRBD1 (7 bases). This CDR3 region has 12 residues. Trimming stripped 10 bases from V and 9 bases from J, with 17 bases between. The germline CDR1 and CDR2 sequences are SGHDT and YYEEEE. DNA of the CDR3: TGTGCCTCCCAGGGGGGATTAGGTGAGCAGTTCTTC. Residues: CASQGGLGEQFF.

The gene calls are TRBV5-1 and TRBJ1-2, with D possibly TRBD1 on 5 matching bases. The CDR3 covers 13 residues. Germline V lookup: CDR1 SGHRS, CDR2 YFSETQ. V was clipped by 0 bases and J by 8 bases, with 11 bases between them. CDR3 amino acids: CASSLESGVGYTF. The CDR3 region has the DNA TGCGCCAGCAGCTTGGAGTCGGGGGTCGGCTACACCTTC.

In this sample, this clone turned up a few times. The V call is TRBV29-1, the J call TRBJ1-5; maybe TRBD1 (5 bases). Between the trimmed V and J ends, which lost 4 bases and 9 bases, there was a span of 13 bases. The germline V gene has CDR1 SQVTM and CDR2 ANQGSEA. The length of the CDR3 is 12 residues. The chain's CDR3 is CSVGQGGGPQHF. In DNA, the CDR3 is TGCAGCGTTGGGCAGGGTGGAGGGCCCCAGCATTTT. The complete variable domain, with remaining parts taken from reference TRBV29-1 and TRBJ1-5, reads SAVISQKPSRDICQRGTSLTIQCQVDSQVTMMFWYRQQPGQSLTLIATANQGSEATYESGFVIDKFPISRPNLTFSTLTVSNMSPEDSSIYLCSVGQGGGPQHFGDGTRLSIL.

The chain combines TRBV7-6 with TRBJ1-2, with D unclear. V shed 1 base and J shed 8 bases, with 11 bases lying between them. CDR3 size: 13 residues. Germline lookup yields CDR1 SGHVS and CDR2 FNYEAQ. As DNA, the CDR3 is TGTGCCAGCAGCTTAGAGCAGGTTGGCGGCTACACCTTC. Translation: CASSLEQVGGYTF.

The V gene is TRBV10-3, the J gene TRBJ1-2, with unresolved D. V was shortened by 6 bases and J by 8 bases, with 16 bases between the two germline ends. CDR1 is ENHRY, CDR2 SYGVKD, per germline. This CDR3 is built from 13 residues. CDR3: CAIRRGPEVGYTF. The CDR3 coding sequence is TGTGCCATCAGACGCGGCCCTGAAGTGGGCTACACCTTC.

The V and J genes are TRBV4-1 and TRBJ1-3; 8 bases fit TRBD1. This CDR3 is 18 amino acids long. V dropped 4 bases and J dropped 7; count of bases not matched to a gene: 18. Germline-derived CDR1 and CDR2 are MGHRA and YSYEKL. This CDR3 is CASSLRQGSIRRENTIYF. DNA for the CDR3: TGCGCCAGCAGCCTAAGACAGGGGTCAATCCGCCGAGAGAACACCATATATTTT.